This T cell receptor beta chain was sequenced in a study of blood T cells in healthy people across ages. As for this clonotype: Its antigen remains unidentified.

Trimming pared 1 base from V and 2 bases from J, leaving 11 bases between. From germline, CDR1 is SQVTM and CDR2 ANQGSEA. The CDR3 has 14 residues. Primers used in a second PCR of about 6 to 11 cycles were a sample-barcoded 5' primer and a J-beta primer mix. TCRdb called the 5' RACE reads again in MiXCR, with one record for every CDR3 protein. The data show about 1.1 million distinct CDR3 sequences, under 40% seen once. Each individual donor underwent a draw of ten milliliters of peripheral blood. Points from the study as a whole: Investigators viewed diversity estimates from one million T cells as underestimates, the study reported. It was not known whether donors were CMV positive (a possible confounder of expanded clonotype changes).

This TCR derives from a man between 18 and 29 years old in good health. The chain combines TRBV29-1 with TRBJ1-1; D is ambiguous. Specimen: blood. CDR3 sequence: CSVEVRGKNTEAFF. CDR3 coding DNA: TGCAGCGTTGAAGTACGCGGCAAAAACACTGAAGCTTTCTTT. The variable domain in full, completed from reference TRBV29-1 and TRBJ1-1, reads SAVISQKPSRDICQRGTSLTIQCQVDSQVTMMFWYRQQPGQSLTLIATANQGSEATYESGFVIDKFPISRPNLTFSTLTVSNMSPEDSSIYLCSVEVRGKNTEAFFGQGTRLTVV.